This T cell receptor beta chain derives from a study of T cell responses to AZD1222 COVID-19 vaccine. Using immunoSEQ multiplex PCR, the repertoire was profiled, and TCRdb retains in-frame clones only, with some absent. The table shows roughly 150,000 clones, with approximately 83% occurring only once. The CDR3 spans 13 residues. Germline V gene data show CDR1 as MGHRA and CDR2 as YSYEKL. Trimming shortened V by 4 bases and J by 8 bases, and 11 bases separated the two germline ends. Study-wide points: Donors skewed white British and female; clonal diversity was possibly underestimated.

Worth noting for this clone: The target antigen is unknown.

Sample: peripheral blood, taken on day 0 of AZD1222 vaccination. V is TRBV4-1 and J is TRBJ1-4, with D hard to call. This TCR came from an adult in good health. CDR3: CASSPATTEKLFF. The CDR3 DNA reads as TGCGCCAGCAGCCCAGCGACAACGGAAAAACTGTTTTTT.